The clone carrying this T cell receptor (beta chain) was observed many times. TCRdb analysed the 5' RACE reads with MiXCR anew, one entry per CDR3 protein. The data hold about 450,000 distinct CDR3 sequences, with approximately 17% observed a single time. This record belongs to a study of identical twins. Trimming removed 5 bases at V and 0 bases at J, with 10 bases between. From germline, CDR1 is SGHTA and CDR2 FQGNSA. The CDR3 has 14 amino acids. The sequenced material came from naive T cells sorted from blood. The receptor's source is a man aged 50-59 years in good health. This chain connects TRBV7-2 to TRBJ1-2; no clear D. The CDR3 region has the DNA TGTGCCAGCAGCCCAGACTTAGCTAACTATGGCTACACCTTC. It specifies CASSPDLANYGYTF.